The 15 T cell receptor beta chains below come from one sample, sequenced in a study of cytomegalovirus exposure and HLA in healthy donors. The PCR contained 60 Vbeta and 13 Jbeta primers. Using immunoSEQ multiplex PCR, the repertoire was profiled, and TCRdb retains in-frame clones only, with some absent. The sample contains about 130,000 clones, around 72% of which appear only once. The sample comprised PBMCs. These receptors all stem from a woman aged 40 to 49 in good health and CMV-seronegative.

A word on this clone: At one end the junction does not follow the germline gene, possibly because of a read error. The chain is built from TRBV27 and TRBJ2-6; tentatively, D is TRBD1 (5 bases). This CDR3 is built from 16 residues. Germline CDR1 and CDR2: MNHEY and SMNVEV (reference sequence). This CDR3 reads CASSLFVSSGANGLTF. Written as DNA, the CDR3 is TGTGCCAGCAGTTTATTTGTGAGCTCTGGGGCCAACGGCCTGACTTTC.

The gene calls are TRBV2 and TRBJ2-3; 8 bases match TRBD1. V was pared by 8 bases and J by 0 bases, with 16 bases of the junction left unmatched. The CDR3 contains 18 residues. CDR1 and CDR2 (germline): SNHLY, FYNNEI. DNA for the CDR3: TGTGCCAGCGGATCGGGACAGGATATACACGCTAGCACAGATACGCAGTATTTT. Translated, it gives CASGSGQDIHASTDTQYF.

CDR3 nucleotide sequence: TGTGCCAGCAGTTCCGGGAATGTGAACACTGAAGCTTTCTTT. Protein product: CASSSGNVNTEAFF. The genes are TRBV5-4 and TRBJ1-1; D is ambiguous. Germline V gene data show CDR1 as SGHNT and CDR2 as YYREEE (reference sequence). The V gene lost 5 bases and the J gene lost 0 bases, with 11 bases spanning the gap. The CDR3 sequence is 14 residues long.

This sequence joins TRBV5-1 and TRBJ1-6, with D perhaps matching TRBD1 (6 bases). The CDR3 contains 14 residues. The germline V gene has CDR1 SGHRS and CDR2 YFSETQ. Deletions cut 5 bases from V and 11 bases from J, with 17 bases between. The CDR3 bases are TGCGCCAGCAGTCTTGGGGGCCAGATAGCACCCCTCCACTTT. Protein product: CASSLGGQIAPLHF.

The J gene is TRBJ1-1, the V gene TRBV5-4; 8 nucleotides line up with TRBD1. Germline CDR1 is SGHNT and CDR2 is YYREEE (reference sequence). The V and J ends lost 4 bases and 3 bases, in that order; junction bases with no gene match: 5. The CDR3 extends over 14 amino acids. The CDR3 DNA reads TGTGCCAGCAGCCTTGACAGGGGATACACTGAAGCTTTCTTT. This translates into CASSLDRGYTEAFF.

This chain connects TRBV6-6 to TRBJ2-7; 10 bases agree with TRBD1. The junction had 3 bases not matched to a gene; V was cut back by 6 bases and J by 4 bases. Germline CDR1 MNHNY, CDR2 SVGAGI (reference sequence). The CDR3 consists of 13 residues. As DNA, the CDR3 is TGTGCCAGCAGGAGGGACAGGGGTTACGAGCAGTACTTC. It is translated as CASRRDRGYEQYF.

As concerns this clone: This sample includes further DNA sequences coding for the same CDR3. This sequence joins TRBV15 and TRBJ1-2, with TRBD1 as a possible D gene (5 bases). This CDR3 has 15 amino acids. Germline CDR1 LNHNV, CDR2 YYDKDF (reference sequence). The ends were cut back, 0 bases at V and 2 bases at J, with 10 bases in the middle. CDR3 in DNA: TGTGCCACCAGCAGAGAGTCAGGGTGGAACTATGGCTACACCTTC. Its protein product is CATSRESGWNYGYTF.

The gene calls are TRBV7-8 and TRBJ2-7; 7 bases match TRBD1. V lost 1 base and J lost 7; bases outside the gene matches: 7. This CDR3 is built from 14 residues. The V gene's germline CDR1 is SGHVS and CDR2 FQNEAQ. CDR3 nucleotide sequence: TGTGCCAGCAGCTTAGATAGGGGGCCGGGGGAGCAGTACTTC. Translating gives CASSLDRGPGEQYF.

This chain links TRBV27 with TRBJ2-1; 9 bases fit TRBD2. After removal of 2 bases from V and 10 bases from J, the junction contained 9 bases not matched to a gene. Germline CDR1 MNHEY, CDR2 SMNVEV (reference sequence). CDR3 size: 15 residues. CDR3 DNA: TGTGCCAGCAGTTTACTGGCTAGCGGGGCGGGGGAGCAGTTCTTC. This translates into CASSLLASGAGEQFF.

For the CDR3, the DNA is TGCGCCAGCAGTGGTTCGGACAGGACCTACGAGCAGTACTTC. Translating gives CASSGSDRTYEQYF. This chain connects TRBV10-2 to TRBJ2-7, with TRBD1 matching 7 bases. The CDR3 is made up of 14 amino acids. Germline V gives CDR1 WSHSY, CDR2 SAAADI. V dropped 4 bases and J dropped 2; count of bases not matched to a gene: 5.

The chain uses TRBV5-6 and TRBJ1-2; the D gene is possibly TRBD1 (5 bases). This CDR3 comprises 15 residues. V shed 0 bases and J shed 0 bases, with 9 bases lying between them. CDR1 SGHDT and CDR2 YYEEEE come from the germline V gene. The CDR3 loop reads CASSLERGANYGYTF. The CDR3, as DNA: TGTGCCAGCAGCTTGGAGCGGGGGGCTAACTATGGCTACACCTTC.

This rearrangement joins TRBV15 to TRBJ2-5; 9 bases are shared with TRBD2. CDR1 is LNHNV and CDR2 is YYDKDF in the germline V gene (reference sequence). The CDR3 sequence is 16 residues long. Germline trimming cut 1 base from V and 5 bases from J; bases unmatched to any gene: 8. The CDR3: CATSRATSGGRETQYF. For the CDR3, the DNA is TGTGCCACCAGCAGAGCGACTAGCGGAGGTCGGGAGACCCAGTACTTC.

The rearrangement uses TRBV5-5 and TRBJ1-2, with TRBD1 matching 7 bases. V was pared by 2 bases and J by 2 bases, with 9 bases of the junction left unmatched. CDR3 size: 16 residues. Germline V CDR1 and CDR2: SGHKS, YYEKEE (reference sequence). The chain's CDR3 is CASSLGGAGGNYGYTF. The CDR3 DNA follows: TGTGCCAGCAGCTTAGGGGGCGCGGGGGGGAACTATGGCTACACCTTC.

The chain carries TRBV6-1 and TRBJ2-3; no firm D call. The CDR3 length is 12 residues. CDR1 is MNHNS and CDR2 is SASEGT in the germline V gene. The V end lost 1 base, the J end lost 4 bases, and 3 bases lay between the germline ends. The DNA of the CDR3 is TGTGCCAGCAGTGAAGGAGCAGATACGCAGTATTTT. Translated: CASSEGADTQYF.

V and J are TRBV28 and TRBJ1-5; TRBD1 is a possible D gene (6 bases). The germline V gene has CDR1 MDHEN and CDR2 SYDVKM. The CDR3 is made up of 14 amino acids. Between the trimmed V and J ends, which lost 8 bases and 2 bases, there was a span of 13 bases. The CDR3 protein is CASWGNRGNQPQHF. DNA of the CDR3: TGTGCCAGCTGGGGTAACAGGGGCAATCAGCCCCAGCATTTT.